Sequencing of this T cell receptor (beta chain) was carried out in a study of blood T cell repertoires in COVID-19. Whole-study context: The United States, Italy and Spain supplied acute and convalescent COVID-19 samples. Sample material is recorded as cDNA or gDNA derived from T cells, B-cell-depleted T cells, or PBMCs.

Per the original methods: Reference gene primer amplification gave estimated nucleated cell counts. TCRdb's table, derived via immunoSEQ multiplex PCR, lists solely in-frame clones and lacks some. The D gene and trimming were derived from the DNA, and the V and J assignments and clone size from that table. The repertoire holds approximately 84,000 clones, over 65% seen once, with roughly 5.6% in the top ten. V lost 2 bases and J lost 0; bases outside the gene matches: 1. The V gene's germline CDR1 is GTSNPN and CDR2 SVGIG (reference sequence). The CDR3 is 15 residues long. Sequencing was carried out using peripheral blood. The chain is built from TRBV30 and TRBJ2-2; 9 bases agree with TRBD2. This TCR came from a man in his fifties with active or convalescent COVID-19. The CDR3 region is CAWSLAGTNTGELFF. The CDR3, as DNA: TGTGCCTGGAGTCTAGCGGGGACGAACACCGGGGAGCTGTTTTTT.